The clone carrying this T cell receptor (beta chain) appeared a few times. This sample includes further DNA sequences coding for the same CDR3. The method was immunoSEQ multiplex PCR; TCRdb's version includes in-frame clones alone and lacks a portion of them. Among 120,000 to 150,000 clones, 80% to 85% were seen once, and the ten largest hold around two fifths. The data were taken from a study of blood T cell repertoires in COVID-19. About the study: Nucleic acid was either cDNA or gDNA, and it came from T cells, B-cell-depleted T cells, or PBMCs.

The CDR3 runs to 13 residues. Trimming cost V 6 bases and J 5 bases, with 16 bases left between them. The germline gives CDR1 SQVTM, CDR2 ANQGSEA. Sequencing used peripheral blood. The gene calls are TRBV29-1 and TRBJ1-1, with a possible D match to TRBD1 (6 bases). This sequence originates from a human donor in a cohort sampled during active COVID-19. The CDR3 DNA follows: TGCAGCGTGACGGACGGGAGGGGGACTGAAGCTTTCTTT. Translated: CSVTDGRGTEAFF.